The rows below give T cell receptor beta chains drawn from one sample of a study of blood T cell repertoires in COVID-19. Profiled with immunoSEQ multiplex PCR; TCRdb holds only in-frame clones, not every one. The sample consists of 200,000 to 250,000 clones, about nine tenths of them appearing once. Sequencing input: peripheral blood. The receptors originated from a man aged 25 to 45 with COVID-19, enrolled during active disease. Both conserved end residues are part of each CDR3. A D gene is named only where the DNA matches it firmly. Only some rows state a clone size, as once, few, many or a class for expanded clones.

J gene	V gene	D gene	clone size	CDR3 protein	CDR3 DNA
TRBJ1-6	TRBV20-1	TRBD1	-	CSASNPGQGLNSPLHF	TGCAGTGCTAGTAATCCCGGACAGGGGTTAAATTCACCCCTCCACTTT
TRBJ1-2	TRBV5-1	-	-	CASSLEGTDIYGYTF	TGCGCCAGCAGCTTGGAGGGCACGGACATCTATGGCTACACCTTC
TRBJ2-7	TRBV5-5	-	-	CASSLGLDRAYEQYF	TGTGCCAGCAGCTTGGGACTGGACAGAGCTTACGAGCAGTACTTC
TRBJ1-2	TRBV21-1	-	-	CASSTYRDRVRYGYTF	TGTGCCAGCAGCACCTATCGGGACAGGGTGAGATATGGCTACACCTTC
TRBJ1-5	TRBV27	-	-	CASSLYGGALGNQPQHF	TGTGCCAGCAGTTTATATGGGGGGGCGCTTGGCAATCAGCCCCAGCATTTT
TRBJ1-2	TRBV7-2	TRBD1	-	CASSLVGTGGLSGYTF	TGTGCCAGCAGCTTAGTAGGGACAGGGGGCCTTTCTGGCTACACCTTC
TRBJ2-2	TRBV6-6	-	-	CASSYSRIGELFF	TGTGCCAGCAGTTACTCGAGAATCGGGGAGCTGTTTTTT
TRBJ1-2	TRBV6-5	TRBD1	-	CASSYGTGTTNYGYTF	TGTGCCAGCAGTTACGGGACAGGGACCACTAACTATGGCTACACCTTC
TRBJ1-2	TRBV7-9	-	-	CASSLVMRTNYGYTF	TGTGCCAGCAGCTTAGTGATGAGGACAAACTATGGCTACACCTTC
TRBJ1-4	TRBV6-7	TRBD1	-	CASSYSPQQGAKDEKLFF	TGTGCCAGCAGTTACTCACCCCAACAGGGGGCTAAGGATGAAAAACTGTTTTTT
TRBJ2-7	TRBV12-3/TRBV12-4	TRBD1	-	CASSRTGGYEQYF	TGTGCCAGCTCCAGAACAGGGGGCTACGAGCAGTACTTC
TRBJ2-1	TRBV7-2	TRBD2	-	CASSLVSSGSYNEQFF	TGTGCCAGCAGCTTAGTGTCTAGCGGGAGCTACAATGAGCAGTTCTTC
TRBJ2-1	TRBV19	-	-	CASSIGPSFTWTDIYNEQFF	TGTGCCAGTAGTATAGGCCCCTCATTTACGTGGACAGATATCTACAATGAGCAGTTCTTC
TRBJ1-2	TRBV6-5	TRBD1	-	CASSPGTGHYGYTF	TGTGCCAGCAGTCCCGGGACAGGGCACTATGGCTACACCTTC
TRBJ1-2	TRBV5-5	-	-	CASSFTDLYGYTF	TGTGCCAGCAGCTTTACAGACCTCTATGGCTACACCTTC
TRBJ1-1	TRBV7-8	-	few	CASSWSWRGNTEAFF	TGTGCCAGCAGCTGGTCATGGAGAGGAAACACTGAAGCTTTCTTT
TRBJ2-3	TRBV11-2	-	few	CASSEYSATDTQYF	TGTGCCAGCAGCGAATACTCCGCCACAGATACGCAGTATTTT
TRBJ1-2	TRBV5-5	TRBD1	-	CASSLSSTGDGYTF	TGTGCCAGCAGCTTATCGTCGACAGGGGATGGCTACACCTTC
TRBJ2-2	TRBV19	TRBD2	-	CASSMGVAGGTNTGELFF	TGTGCCAGTAGTATGGGGGTAGCGGGAGGGACGAACACCGGGGAGCTGTTTTTT
TRBJ2-7	TRBV30	-	-	CAWSPTTYEQYF	TGTGCCTGGAGTCCAACAACCTACGAGCAGTACTTC